This is a list of T cell receptor beta chains from one sample in a study of glioma-infiltrating T cells after dendritic cell vaccination. Clones were sequenced by immunoSEQ multiplex PCR, and TCRdb holds only the in-frame ones, with some missing. The sample contains about 100,000 clones, approximately 80% of which appear only once. The sample consisted of blood, taken before dendritic cell vaccination. The receptors were gathered from a human donor with glioblastoma. CDR3s include the opening cysteine and the closing phenylalanine or tryptophan. D genes are given only for firm matches. Some rows have no size entry. The others give once, few or many, or a class for an expanded clone.

DNA	CDR3	size	D	J	V
TGTGCCAGCAGCCGCGAGGGCGTTGACACAGATACGCAGTATTTT	CASSREGVDTDTQYF	-	-	TRBJ2-3	TRBV11-2
TGCAGCGTTAGACGGGACAAGAACTACGAGCAGTACTTC	CSVRRDKNYEQYF	-	-	TRBJ2-7	TRBV29-1
TGTGCCAGCAGTACTACAGGGGGCCACGAGACCCAGTACTTC	CASSTTGGHETQYF	-	TRBD1	TRBJ2-5	TRBV6-5
TGTGCCAGCAGCCCCAACCGGGACTATGTCAATGAGCAGTTCTTC	CASSPNRDYVNEQFF	-	TRBD2	TRBJ2-1	TRBV7-3
TGTGCCAGCAGTGAAGCGGGGGTAGCGGGGGCCATCACCGGGGAGCTGTTTTTT	CASSEAGVAGAITGELFF	-	TRBD2	TRBJ2-2	TRBV2
TGTGCCAGCAGGGGTCCAGGGGGCAATCAGCCCCAGCATTTT	CASRGPGGNQPQHF	-	-	TRBJ1-5	TRBV28
TGTGCCAGCAGCTCAGGCGGGATAAGTATATGGGAGACCCAGTACTTC	CASSSGGISIWETQYF	-	-	TRBJ2-5	TRBV5-4
TGCGCCAGCACCAAGACAGGGAGATCGGAGTACTTC	CASTKTGRSEYF	few	TRBD1	TRBJ2-7	TRBV23-1
TGTGCCAGCACCCAAAAATCGACCGGGGGCGAGCAGTACTTC	CASTQKSTGGEQYF	-	-	TRBJ2-7	TRBV6-5
TGCGCCAGCAGCTTACGGGGGGCGGGGGAGACCCAGTACTTC	CASSLRGAGETQYF	-	-	TRBJ2-5	TRBV5-1
TGCGCCAGCAGCCTGGGAGTGCAGGGGGGATATGGCTACACCTTC	CASSLGVQGGYGYTF	many	TRBD1	TRBJ1-2	TRBV5-1
TGCGCCAGCAGCTTACAGGGATCGAGGGAAGAGACCCAGTACTTC	CASSLQGSREETQYF	-	-	TRBJ2-5	TRBV5-1
TGTGCCAGCAGCTTAGGGACAGGGTTTGGGAATGAGCAGTTCTTC	CASSLGTGFGNEQFF	-	TRBD1	TRBJ2-1	TRBV7-8
TGTGCCATCCGTTCCAAGAGGGAGACTTGGGCGGATACGCAGTATTTT	CAIRSKRETWADTQYF	-	-	TRBJ2-3	TRBV10-3
TGTGCCATCAGGGGACTAGCGGGAGGTGAGCAGTACTTC	CAIRGLAGGEQYF	-	TRBD2	TRBJ2-7	TRBV10-3
TGCGCCAGCAGCTTGGTCGGGGGGGCAACTAATGAAAAACTGTTTTTT	CASSLVGGATNEKLFF	-	-	TRBJ1-4	TRBV5-1
TGTGCCAGCAGCTCCAGAGGGACAGGGAACACCGGGGAGCTGTTTTTT	CASSSRGTGNTGELFF	few	TRBD1	TRBJ2-2	TRBV5-4
TGTGCCAGCTCACCTCTAGCGGGGAAAGAGACCCAGTACTTC	CASSPLAGKETQYF	-	TRBD2	TRBJ2-5	TRBV18
TGTGCCAGCGAACAACCCCAGGGGGTCAACACTGAAGCTTTCTTT	CASEQPQGVNTEAFF	few	TRBD1	TRBJ1-1	TRBV2
TGTGCCTGGAGTGCGAATGGGCACACCTTC	CAWSANGHTF	-	-	TRBJ1-2	TRBV30
TGTGCCAGTAGTATTTATCGGGGGAGCACCGGGGAGCTGTTTTTT	CASSIYRGSTGELFF	few	-	TRBJ2-2	TRBV19
TGTGCCATCTCCCGGGACAGGGGCTACGAGCAGTACTTC	CAISRDRGYEQYF	once	TRBD1	TRBJ2-7	TRBV2
TGCGCCAGCAGCTTGGATCGGGGTACCTACGAGCAGTACTTC	CASSLDRGTYEQYF	few	-	TRBJ2-7	TRBV5-1
TGTGCCAGCAGTGAAAGGTGGGGTGCGGGGGTGGAGACCCAGTACTTC	CASSERWGAGVETQYF	few	TRBD2	TRBJ2-5	TRBV6-1
TGTGCCTGGAGTGTACTAGGCGAAGCGCTCTATAACTATGGCTACACCTTC	CAWSVLGEALYNYGYTF	-	-	TRBJ1-2	TRBV30
TGTGCCAGCAGCTTATGGGACAGGGGGTCCTATGAGCAGTTCTTC	CASSLWDRGSYEQFF	-	TRBD1	TRBJ2-1	TRBV7-9
TGTGCCAGCAGCCTAGCGGGGGGGACCACAGATACGCAGTATTTT	CASSLAGGTTDTQYF	-	TRBD2	TRBJ2-3	TRBV6-6
TGTGCCAGCAGCCTCCTAGGAGGGAGTGCAGATACGCAGTATTTT	CASSLLGGSADTQYF	once	-	TRBJ2-3	TRBV11-2
TGTGCCAGTAGCCGAGCGAGAGAGAACTACAATGAGCAGTTCTTC	CASSRARENYNEQFF	-	-	TRBJ2-1	TRBV19
TGTGCCAGCAGCGAATATCCGGGGTCTGAAGCTTTCTTT	CASSEYPGSEAFF	-	-	TRBJ1-1	TRBV6-4
TGTGCCAGCACCGACAGGGGAAATAGCAATCAGCCCCAGCATTTT	CASTDRGNSNQPQHF	-	TRBD1	TRBJ1-5	TRBV2
TGTGCCTGGAGTGGACTAGACTGGGAGACCCAGTACTTC	CAWSGLDWETQYF	-	-	TRBJ2-5	TRBV30
TGTGCCAGCAGCCCTATATGGGACAGGTCTAACACCGGGGAGCTGTTTTTT	CASSPIWDRSNTGELFF	-	TRBD1	TRBJ2-2	TRBV4-2
TGTGCCAGCTCACCAGGGACAGGGCTTTCAAATCAGCCCCAGCATTTT	CASSPGTGLSNQPQHF	-	TRBD1	TRBJ1-5	TRBV18
TGTGCCAGCAGCCAACTGCCGATCTCTGGAAACACCATATATTTT	CASSQLPISGNTIYF	few	-	TRBJ1-3	TRBV7-9
TGTGCCAGCAGACCCGACAGGGGGCGTCTAGCGGAGACCCAGTACTTC	CASRPDRGRLAETQYF	-	TRBD1	TRBJ2-5	TRBV28
TGTGCCAGCAGCCCCTGGAGTATAGATACGCAGTATTTT	CASSPWSIDTQYF	-	-	TRBJ2-3	TRBV5-6
TGTGCCAGCAGCTTAGTGGTCGTCAGGGCCACGAACACTGAAGCTTTCTTT	CASSLVVVRATNTEAFF	-	-	TRBJ1-1	TRBV7-6
TGTGCCAGCAGCCCCGGGACTGCCGGGGGTACGCAGTATTTT	CASSPGTAGGTQYF	-	-	TRBJ2-3	TRBV2
TGTGCCAGCAGGGGGACTCCAGGGACTAATGAAAAACTGTTTTTT	CASRGTPGTNEKLFF	few	-	TRBJ1-4	TRBV2
TGCGCCAGCAGCCCTCAGGGGAGCTCCTACAATGAGCAGTTCTTC	CASSPQGSSYNEQFF	-	-	TRBJ2-1	TRBV5-1
TGTGCCAGCAGTGCCCGGGGGGTAAGCAATCAGCCCCAGCATTTT	CASSARGVSNQPQHF	-	-	TRBJ1-5	TRBV6-5
TGTGCCAGCAGGTTAACGGGACAGGGACCAGATACGCAGTATTTT	CASRLTGQGPDTQYF	-	TRBD1	TRBJ2-3	TRBV7-3
TGTGCCAGCAGCTTGGTTTTCTCTGGGGCCAATGTCCTGACTTTC	CASSLVFSGANVLTF	-	-	TRBJ2-6	TRBV5-4
TGTGCCAGTAGCCAGGTTTGGACTGCTCAAGATGGCTACACCTTC	CASSQVWTAQDGYTF	once	-	TRBJ1-2	TRBV19
TGTGCCAGCAATCACGGTTTCGGGGGAGATGAAAAACTGTTTTTT	CASNHGFGGDEKLFF	few	-	TRBJ1-4	TRBV7-9